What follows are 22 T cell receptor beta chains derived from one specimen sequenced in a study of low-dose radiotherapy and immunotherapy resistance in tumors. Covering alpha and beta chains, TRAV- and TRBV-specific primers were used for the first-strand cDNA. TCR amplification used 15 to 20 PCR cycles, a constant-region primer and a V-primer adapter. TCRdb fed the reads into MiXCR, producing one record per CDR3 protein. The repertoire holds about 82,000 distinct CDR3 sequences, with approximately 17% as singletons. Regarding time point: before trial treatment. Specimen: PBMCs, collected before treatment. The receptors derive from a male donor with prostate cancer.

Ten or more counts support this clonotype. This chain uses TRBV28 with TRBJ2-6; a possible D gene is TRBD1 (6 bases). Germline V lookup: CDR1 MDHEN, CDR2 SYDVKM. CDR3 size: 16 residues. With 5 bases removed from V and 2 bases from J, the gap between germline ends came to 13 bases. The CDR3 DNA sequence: TGTGCCAGCAGTGACTATTACAGGGCTGGGGCCAACGTCCTGACTTTC. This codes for CASSDYYRAGANVLTF.

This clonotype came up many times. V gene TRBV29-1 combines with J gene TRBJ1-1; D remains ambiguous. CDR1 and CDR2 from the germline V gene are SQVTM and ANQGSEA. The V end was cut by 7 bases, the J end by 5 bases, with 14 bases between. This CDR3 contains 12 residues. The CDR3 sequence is CSATLRGTEAFF. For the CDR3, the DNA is TGCAGCGCCACCCTCCGGGGAACTGAAGCTTTCTTT.

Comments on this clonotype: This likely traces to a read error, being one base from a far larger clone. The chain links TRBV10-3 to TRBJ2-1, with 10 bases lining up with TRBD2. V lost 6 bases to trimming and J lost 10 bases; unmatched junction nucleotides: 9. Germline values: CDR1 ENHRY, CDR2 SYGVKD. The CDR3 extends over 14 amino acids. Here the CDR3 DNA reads TGTGCCATCAGCTTTGGGACTAGCGAATACGAGCAGTTCTTC. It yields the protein CAISFGTSEYEQFF.

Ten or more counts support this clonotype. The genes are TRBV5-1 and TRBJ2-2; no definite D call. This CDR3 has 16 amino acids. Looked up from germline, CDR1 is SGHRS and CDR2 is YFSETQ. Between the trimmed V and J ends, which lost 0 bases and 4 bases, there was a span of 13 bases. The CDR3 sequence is CASSLVGISVTGELFF. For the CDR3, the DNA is TGCGCCAGCAGCTTGGTTGGGATCTCGGTCACCGGGGAGCTGTTTTTT.

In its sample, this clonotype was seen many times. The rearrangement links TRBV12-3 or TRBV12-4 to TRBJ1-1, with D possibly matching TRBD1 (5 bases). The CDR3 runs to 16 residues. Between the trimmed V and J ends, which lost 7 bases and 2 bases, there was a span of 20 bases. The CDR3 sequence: CASTLMGAGENTEAFF. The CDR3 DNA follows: TGTGCCAGCACCCTTATGGGTGCGGGGGAAAACACTGAAGCTTTCTTT.

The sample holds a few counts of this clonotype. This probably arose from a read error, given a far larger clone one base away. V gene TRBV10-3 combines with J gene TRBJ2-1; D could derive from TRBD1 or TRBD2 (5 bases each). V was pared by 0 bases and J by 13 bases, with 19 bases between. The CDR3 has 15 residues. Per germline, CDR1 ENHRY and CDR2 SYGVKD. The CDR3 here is CAISESGARLETQFF. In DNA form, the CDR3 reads TGTGCCATCAGTGAGTCCGGGGCCCGGCTTGAGACCCAGTTCTTC.

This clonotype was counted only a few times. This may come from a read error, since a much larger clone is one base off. CDR3 protein: CAGSSGHPEAEQFF. CDR3 in DNA: TGTGCCGGCAGTTCCGGACACCCCGAGGCTGAGCAGTTCTTC. The rearrangement uses TRBV6-6 and TRBJ2-1; TRBD1 is a possible D gene (5 bases). The CDR3 is made up of 14 amino acids. The germline CDR1 and CDR2 sequences are MNHNY and SVGAGI (reference sequence).

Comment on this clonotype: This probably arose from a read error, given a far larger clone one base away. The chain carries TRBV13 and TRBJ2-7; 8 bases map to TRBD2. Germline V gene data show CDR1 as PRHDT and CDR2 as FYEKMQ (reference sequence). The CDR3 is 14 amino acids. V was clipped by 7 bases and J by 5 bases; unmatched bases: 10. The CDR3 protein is CASIWRTSTNEQYF. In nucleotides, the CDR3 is TGTGCCAGCATTTGGCGGACTAGCACCAACGAGCAGTACTTC. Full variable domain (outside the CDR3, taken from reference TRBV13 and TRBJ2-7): AAGVIQSPRHLIKEKRETATLKCYPIPRHDTVYWYQQGPGQDPQFLISFYEKMQSDKGSIPDRFSAQQFSDYHSELNMSSLELGDSALYFCASIWRTSTNEQYFGPGTRLTVT.

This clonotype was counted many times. The DNA for the CDR3 is TGTGCCAGCCATAAACAGGAATCTGGGGCCAACGTCCTGACTTTC. As protein: CASHKQESGANVLTF. The rearrangement uses TRBV6-6 and TRBJ2-6; tentatively, D is TRBD1 (5 bases). V dropped 8 bases and J dropped 1 base, with 12 bases sitting between them. This CDR3 is 15 amino acids long. In germline, CDR1 is MNHNY, CDR2 SVGAGI (reference sequence).

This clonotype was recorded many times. This chain's CDR3 is CASRQDTNTGELFF. The CDR3 DNA reads TGTGCCAGCAGACAAGACACGAACACCGGGGAGCTGTTTTTT. This chain joins TRBV6-2 or TRBV6-3 and TRBJ2-2; no reliable D call. The CDR3 is made up of 14 amino acids. Per germline, CDR1 MNHEY and CDR2 SVGEGT. V was cut by 6 bases and J by 0 bases, with 8 bases left in between.

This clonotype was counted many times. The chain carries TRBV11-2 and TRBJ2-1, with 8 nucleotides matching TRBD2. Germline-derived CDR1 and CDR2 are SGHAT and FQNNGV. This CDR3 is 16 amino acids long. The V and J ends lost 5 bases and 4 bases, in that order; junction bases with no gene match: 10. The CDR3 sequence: CASSERTGGSYNEQFF. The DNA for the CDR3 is TGTGCCAGCAGCGAACGAACGGGAGGGAGTTACAATGAGCAGTTCTTC. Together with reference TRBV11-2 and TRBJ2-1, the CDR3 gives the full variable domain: EAGVAQSPRYKIIEKRQSVAFWCNPISGHATLYWYQQILGQGPKLLIQFQNNGVVDDSQLPKDRFSAERLKGVDSTLKIQPAKLEDSAVYLCASSERTGGSYNEQFFGPGTRLTVL.

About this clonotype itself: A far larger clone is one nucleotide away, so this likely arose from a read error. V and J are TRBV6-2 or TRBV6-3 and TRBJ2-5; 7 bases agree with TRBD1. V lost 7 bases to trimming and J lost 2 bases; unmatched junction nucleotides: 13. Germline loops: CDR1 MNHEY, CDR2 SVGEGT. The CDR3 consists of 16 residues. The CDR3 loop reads CASNKLQGVRQETQYF. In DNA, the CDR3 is TGTGCCAGCAATAAATTGCAGGGGGTAAGGCAAGAGACCCAGTACTTC.

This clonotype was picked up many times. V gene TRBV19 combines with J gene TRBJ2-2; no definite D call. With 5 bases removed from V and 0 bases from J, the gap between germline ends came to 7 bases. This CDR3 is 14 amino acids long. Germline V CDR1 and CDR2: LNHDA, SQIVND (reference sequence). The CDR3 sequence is CASSLGSNTGELFF. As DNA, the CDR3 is TGTGCCAGTAGTCTGGGTTCGAACACCGGGGAGCTGTTTTTT.

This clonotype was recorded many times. The CDR3 DNA reads as TGCGCCAGCAGCTTGACACGGTCTAGCGGGAGTTACGAGCAGTACTTC. Residues: CASSLTRSSGSYEQYF. The J gene is TRBJ2-7, the V gene TRBV5-1; 10 bases are shared with TRBD2. Germline V gene data show CDR1 as SGHRS and CDR2 as YFSETQ. The CDR3 is 16 residues long. With V trimmed by 1 base and J by 4 bases, 8 bases remained unmatched.

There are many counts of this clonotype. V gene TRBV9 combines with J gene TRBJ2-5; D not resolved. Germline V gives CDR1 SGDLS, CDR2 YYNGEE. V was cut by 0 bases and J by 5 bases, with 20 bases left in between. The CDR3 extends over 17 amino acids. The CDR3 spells CASSVALGRNFGETQYF. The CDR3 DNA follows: TGTGCCAGCAGCGTAGCTCTAGGACGGAACTTTGGGGAGACCCAGTACTTC.

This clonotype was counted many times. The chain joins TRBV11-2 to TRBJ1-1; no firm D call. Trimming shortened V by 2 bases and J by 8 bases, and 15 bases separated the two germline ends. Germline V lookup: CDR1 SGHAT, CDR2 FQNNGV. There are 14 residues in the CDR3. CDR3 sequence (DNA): TGTGCCAGCAGCTTATTAGGGCGGTGGACCGAAGCTTTCTTT. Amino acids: CASSLLGRWTEAFF.

The DNA of the CDR3 is TGTGCCTGGAGTGTCCCTAGCGGAAACTACGAGCAGTACTTC. As protein: CAWSVPSGNYEQYF. The rearrangement uses TRBV30 and TRBJ2-7, with 7 bases that match TRBD2. The V and J ends lost 0 bases and 3 bases, in that order; junction bases with no gene match: 5. In germline, CDR1 is GTSNPN, CDR2 SVGIG (reference sequence). This CDR3 contains 14 residues.

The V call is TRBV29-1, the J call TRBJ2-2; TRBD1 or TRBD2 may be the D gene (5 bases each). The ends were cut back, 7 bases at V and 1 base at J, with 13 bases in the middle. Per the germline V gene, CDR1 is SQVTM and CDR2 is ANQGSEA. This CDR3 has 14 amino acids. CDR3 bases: TGCAGCGCCCAAGTTGGGGGGAACACCGGGGAGCTGTTTTTT. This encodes CSAQVGGNTGELFF.

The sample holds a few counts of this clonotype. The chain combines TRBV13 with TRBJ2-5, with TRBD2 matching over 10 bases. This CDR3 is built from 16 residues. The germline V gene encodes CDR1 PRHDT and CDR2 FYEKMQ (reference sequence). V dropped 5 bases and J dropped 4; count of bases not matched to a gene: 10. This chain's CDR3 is CASSQKLAGYGETQYF. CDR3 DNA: TGTGCCAGCAGCCAAAAACTAGCGGGATATGGAGAGACCCAGTACTTC.

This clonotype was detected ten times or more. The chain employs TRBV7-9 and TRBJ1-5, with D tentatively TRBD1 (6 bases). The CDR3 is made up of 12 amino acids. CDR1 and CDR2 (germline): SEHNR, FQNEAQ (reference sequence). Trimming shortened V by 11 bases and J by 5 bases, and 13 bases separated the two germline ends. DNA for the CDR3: TGTGCCGTTACAGGGAGGGATCAGCCCCAGCATTTT. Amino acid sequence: CAVTGRDQPQHF. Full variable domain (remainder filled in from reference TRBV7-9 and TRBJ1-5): DTGVSQNPRHKITKRGQNVTFRCDPISEHNRLYWYRQTLGQGPEFLTYFQNEAQLEKSRLLSDRFSAERPKGSFSTLEIQRTEQGDSAMYLCAVTGRDQPQHFGDGTRLSIL.

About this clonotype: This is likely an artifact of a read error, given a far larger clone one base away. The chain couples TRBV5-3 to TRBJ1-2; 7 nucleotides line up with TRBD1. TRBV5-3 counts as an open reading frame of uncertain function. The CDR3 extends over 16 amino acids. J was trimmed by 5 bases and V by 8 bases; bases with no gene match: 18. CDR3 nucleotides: TGTGCCAGCAGGCAGGGGGGGGGGCAAAATAGATATGGCTACACCTTC. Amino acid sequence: CASRQGGGQNRYGYTF.

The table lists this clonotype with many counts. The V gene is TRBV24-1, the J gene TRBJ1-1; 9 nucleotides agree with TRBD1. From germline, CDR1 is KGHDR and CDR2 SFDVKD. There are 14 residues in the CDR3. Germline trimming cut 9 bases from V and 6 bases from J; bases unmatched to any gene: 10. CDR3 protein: CATASRDRVSEAFF. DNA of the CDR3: TGTGCCACCGCAAGCCGGGACAGGGTATCTGAAGCTTTCTTT.